This T cell receptor beta chain was sequenced during a study of cytomegalovirus exposure and HLA in healthy donors. Germline V gene lookup returns CDR1 SGHRS and CDR2 YFSETQ. The CDR3 sequence is 13 residues long. V lost 0 bases to trimming and J lost 5 bases, with 6 bases between them. The PCR contained 60 Vbeta and 13 Jbeta primers. Clones were read by immunoSEQ multiplex PCR, and TCRdb kept only the in-frame ones, dropping some. Among approximately 110,000 clones, about three quarters were seen once, and the ten largest hold approximately 8.2%. Material for sequencing was PBMCs. This TCR derives from a woman in her thirties or forties in good health and CMV-seropositive. The J gene is TRBJ2-1, the V gene TRBV5-1, with D uncertain. This CDR3 is CASSLATNNEQFF. CDR3 nucleotides: TGCGCCAGCAGCTTGGCTACCAACAATGAGCAGTTCTTC.